These T cell receptor beta chains were read from a single sample in a study of blood T cell repertoires in COVID-19. The repertoire was sequenced with immunoSEQ multiplex PCR; TCRdb's copy has only in-frame clones and lacks some. The sample includes roughly 230,000 clones, around 90% seen only once; the top ten take around 2.3%. The sequenced sample was peripheral blood. The receptors here all came from a woman aged 60-70 years with COVID-19, enrolled during active disease. The CDR3 runs from the conserved cysteine through the conserved F or W. Each record gives: V gene, CDR3 length, clone size, D gene, J gene, CDR3 DNA, CDR3 protein. A D gene is named only where the DNA matches it firmly. Size tells how often a clone was seen (once, few, many) or the class of an expanded clone, and some rows leave it out.

>TRBV28|15|.|TRBD2|TRBJ2-1
TGTGCCAGCAGGCGAGTAGCGGGGGGGAACAATGAGCAGTTCTTC
CASRRVAGGNNEQFF
>TRBV15|13|once|TRBD1|TRBJ1-1
TGTGCCACCAGGCTCAGGGGGGACACTGAAGCTTTCTTT
CATRLRGDTEAFF
>TRBV25-1|13|.|TRBD1|TRBJ1-2
TGTGCCAGCCAGGGGGCTAGTAGCTATGGCTACACCTTC
CASQGASSYGYTF
>TRBV29-1|16|.|.|TRBJ1-2
TGCAGCGTTGAAGAACGGCATCGAACAGCTACATATGGCTACACCTTC
CSVEERHRTATYGYTF
>TRBV4-3|18|.|.|TRBJ2-3
TGCGCCAGCAGCCAAGATCGGGTTAGAGGACAGTGGGAAACGACGCAGTATTTT
CASSQDRVRGQWETTQYF
>TRBV11-3|16|.|.|TRBJ2-3
TGTGCCAGCAGCTTGGGACAACCATTTAGCACAGATACGCAGTATTTT
CASSLGQPFSTDTQYF
>TRBV2|12|.|TRBD1|TRBJ1-1
TGTGCCAGCAGTTTGGGGACAGGGAGGGCTTTCTTT
CASSLGTGRAFF
>TRBV5-1|16|.|.|TRBJ1-4
TGCGCCAGCAGCTTCTCCCCATTTCGGGGGGTTGAAAAACTGTTTTTT
CASSFSPFRGVEKLFF
>TRBV19|14|once|TRBD1|TRBJ1-4
TGTGCCAGTAGTAAAGACAGGGGTGGCGAAAAACTGTTTTTT
CASSKDRGGEKLFF
>TRBV18|15|.|.|TRBJ2-3
TGTGCCAGCTCACCAATGAGTTCTCCCCCAGATACGCAGTATTTT
CASSPMSSPPDTQYF
>TRBV6-2/TRBV6-3|15|.|.|TRBJ1-2
TGTGCCAGCAGTTCCCCGGTCTCGTTACCTTCTGGCTACACCTTC
CASSSPVSLPSGYTF
>TRBV5-6|16|.|TRBD1|TRBJ1-1
TGTGCCAGCAGCTCCTTAGCGACAGGGGAGAACACTGAAGCTTTCTTT
CASSSLATGENTEAFF
>TRBV27|15|.|.|TRBJ2-3
TGTGCCAGCAGTCCAGGGGGGCATAGCACAGATACGCAGTATTTT
CASSPGGHSTDTQYF
>TRBV9|15|.|.|TRBJ1-5
TGTGCCAGCAGCGCGGGACAAGGGAGCAATCAGCCCCAGCATTTT
CASSAGQGSNQPQHF
>TRBV10-3|14|.|.|TRBJ1-1
TGTGCCATCACCCAGGGTTTAGGTGACACTGAAGCTTTCTTT
CAITQGLGDTEAFF
>TRBV5-4|14|.|.|TRBJ1-1
TGTGCCAGCAGACTAAACACAGGGAAGACTGAAGCTTTCTTT
CASRLNTGKTEAFF
>TRBV16|14|once|.|TRBJ1-1
TGTGCCAGCAGCCAATCTCTCCAGGGGACTGAAGCTTTCTTT
CASSQSLQGTEAFF
>TRBV6-5|15|.|.|TRBJ2-1
TGTGCCAGCAGTTACGGAGTCGAGAGGTACAATGAGCAGTTCTTC
CASSYGVERYNEQFF
>TRBV3-1/TRBV3-2|15|.|TRBD1|TRBJ2-2
TGTGCCAGCAGCCCCTGGGACAGAAGGACCGGGGAGCTGTTTTTT
CASSPWDRRTGELFF
>TRBV12-3/TRBV12-4|13|.|TRBD2|TRBJ2-2
TGTGCCAGCAGTTCTGGACTAGCCGGGGAGCTGTTTTTT
CASSSGLAGELFF
>TRBV7-8|15|.|.|TRBJ1-2
TGTGCCAGCAGCTTATACGCGGGGGCAGCTTATGGCTACACCTTC
CASSLYAGAAYGYTF
>TRBV24-1|17|.|TRBD1|TRBJ2-1
TGTGCCACCAGTGACTCGCCGGACAGGGGAGGAAACAATGAGCAGTTCTTC
CATSDSPDRGGNNEQFF
>TRBV7-8|13|.|TRBD1|TRBJ2-2
TGTGCCAGCTCCGGGACAGCCACCGGGGAGCTGTTTTTT
CASSGTATGELFF
>TRBV12-5|13|.|.|TRBJ1-1
TGTGCTAGTGGCCCCCTTGAGGACACTGAAGCTTTCTTT
CASGPLEDTEAFF
>TRBV10-3|16|.|.|TRBJ1-2
TGTGCCATCAGTGGGACGGCCCGGGAGGGGAGAGGCGGCTACACCTTC
CAISGTAREGRGGYTF
>TRBV7-2|15|.|.|TRBJ1-1
TGTGCCAGCAGCTCTTCCGGGGGAGAGAACACTGAAGCTTTCTTT
CASSSSGGENTEAFF
>TRBV7-9|14|.|TRBD1|TRBJ1-3
TGTGCCAGCAGCTTGGGACAGGGGCGGAACACCATATATTTT
CASSLGQGRNTIYF
>TRBV29-1|13|.|.|TRBJ1-6
TGCAGCGTTGCCAGCTCCTATAATTCACCCCTCCACTTT
CSVASSYNSPLHF
>TRBV11-1|15|.|TRBD1|TRBJ2-7
TGTGCCAGCAGCTGGGCCGGGACAGGCGGGCACGAGCAGTACTTC
CASSWAGTGGHEQYF
>TRBV5-1|16|.|TRBD1|TRBJ1-1
TGCGCCAGCAGCGAATTTGCCCGACAGGGGAACACTGAAGCTTTCTTT
CASSEFARQGNTEAFF
>TRBV7-8|13|.|.|TRBJ2-1
TGTGCCAGCAGCTTTCAAGCAGGAGGTCGTGTTGTCTTC
CASSFQAGGRVVF
>TRBV19|15|.|TRBD1|TRBJ2-1
TGTGCCACCACGGAAGACAGGGCCGCCTACAATGAGCAGTTCTTC
CATTEDRAAYNEQFF
>TRBV5-1|14|.|TRBD1|TRBJ1-1
TGCGCCAGCAGCTCTTCCGGGACAGGGACTGAAGCTTTCTTT
CASSSSGTGTEAFF
>TRBV13|13|.|TRBD1|TRBJ2-7
TGTGCCAGCAGCCGCCCAGGGGGCTACGAGCAGTACTTC
CASSRPGGYEQYF
>TRBV5-4|14|.|TRBD1|TRBJ2-7
TGTGCCAGCAGCCGCGGGACAGGTCCCTACGAGCAGTACTTC
CASSRGTGPYEQYF
>TRBV4-3|15|.|TRBD1|TRBJ2-5
TGCGCCAGCAGCCGGGCGACAGGGAACAAAGAGACCCAGTACTTC
CASSRATGNKETQYF
>TRBV11-2|15|.|.|TRBJ2-5
TGTGCCAGCAGCCAAGCGATGGGGGGACAAGAGACCCAGTACTTC
CASSQAMGGQETQYF
>TRBV7-7|15|.|.|TRBJ1-2
TGTGCCAGCAGCCTCCGGACAACCTCTAACTATGGCTACACCTTC
CASSLRTTSNYGYTF
>TRBV19|13|.|TRBD1|TRBJ1-2
TGTGCCAGTACAGGGGGTAACGATTATGGCTACACCTTC
CASTGGNDYGYTF
>TRBV5-6|16|.|TRBD1|TRBJ2-4
TGTGCCAGCAGCAAGGACAGGGGGATAGCCAAAAACATTCAGTACTTC
CASSKDRGIAKNIQYF
>TRBV23-1|19|once|TRBD1|TRBJ1-1
TGCGCCAGCAGTCAAGCCCCTGCCGGGACAGGGGGTTCAAACACTGAAGCTTTCTTT
CASSQAPAGTGGSNTEAFF
>TRBV12-3/TRBV12-4|13|.|.|TRBJ1-5
TGTGCCAGCACCCAAGGGGGGGATCAGCCCCAGCATTTT
CASTQGGDQPQHF
>TRBV7-8|15|.|.|TRBJ2-1
TGTGCCAGCAGCTTTGTCGGGGGTCTCTACAATGAGCAGTTCTTC
CASSFVGGLYNEQFF
>TRBV7-7|14|.|.|TRBJ1-4
TGTGCCAGCAGCCAGGGTCTTGGAAGTGAAAAACTGTTTTTT
CASSQGLGSEKLFF
>TRBV7-9|13|.|.|TRBJ2-7
TGTGCCAGCAGCTCTACAGGGAGGGGCGAGCAGTACTTC
CASSSTGRGEQYF
>TRBV19|17|.|.|TRBJ2-6
TGTGCCAGTAGTACCACCCCCTCGGGTTCAGGGGCCAACGTCCTGACTTTC
CASSTTPSGSGANVLTF
>TRBV28|15|.|TRBD1|TRBJ1-6
TGTGCCAGCAGTTTCAGACAGGGGGCGGATTCACCCCTCCACTTT
CASSFRQGADSPLHF
>TRBV4-3|16|.|TRBD1|TRBJ1-5
TGCGCCAGCAGCCAAGGGACAGGCCCGTCCAATCAGCCCCAGCATTTT
CASSQGTGPSNQPQHF
>TRBV6-2/TRBV6-3|15|.|TRBD1|TRBJ1-2
TGTGCCAGCAGTCAGACCCTAGGACAGGGGTATGGCTACACCTTC
CASSQTLGQGYGYTF
>TRBV6-5|14|.|TRBD1|TRBJ1-2
TGTGCCAGCAGTCGCGGACAGGAGACCTATGGCTACACCTTC
CASSRGQETYGYTF
>TRBV6-6|16|.|TRBD1|TRBJ1-3
TGTGCCAGCGGGGGGAGTAGACAGGGGTTCGGAAACACCATATATTTT
CASGGSRQGFGNTIYF
>TRBV19|14|once|TRBD1|TRBJ2-7
TGTGCCAGTAGTAACAGGGGGGTTGCCTACGAGCAGTACTTC
CASSNRGVAYEQYF
>TRBV6-5|14|.|.|TRBJ1-2
TGTGCCAGCAGCACCTCCACGGGGGGAGCTGGCTACACCTTC
CASSTSTGGAGYTF
>TRBV10-3|15|.|TRBD2|TRBJ2-3
TGTGCCATCCGGGGGGGACTAGCGGGATCGGATACGCAGTATTTT
CAIRGGLAGSDTQYF
>TRBV29-1|13|.|TRBD1|TRBJ1-2
TGCAGCGTTGATAGGGGACAGGGGGCCGGCTACACCTTC
CSVDRGQGAGYTF
>TRBV4-3|16|.|.|TRBJ1-4
TGCGCCAGCAGCCAAGATTTCGGCCAGGGGAATGAAAAACTGTTTTTT
CASSQDFGQGNEKLFF
>TRBV7-9|15|.|.|TRBJ1-6
TGTGCCAGCAGCTTATCGCGAGGTTCCAATTCACCCCTCCACTTT
CASSLSRGSNSPLHF
>TRBV9|12|.|.|TRBJ2-5
TGTGCCAGCAGCGCGGGGCAAGAGACCCAGTACTTC
CASSAGQETQYF
>TRBV5-3|16|.|.|TRBJ1-2
TGTGCCAGAAGCACTACCTTCCCCACAGGGAGGGAGGGCTACACCTTC
CARSTTFPTGREGYTF